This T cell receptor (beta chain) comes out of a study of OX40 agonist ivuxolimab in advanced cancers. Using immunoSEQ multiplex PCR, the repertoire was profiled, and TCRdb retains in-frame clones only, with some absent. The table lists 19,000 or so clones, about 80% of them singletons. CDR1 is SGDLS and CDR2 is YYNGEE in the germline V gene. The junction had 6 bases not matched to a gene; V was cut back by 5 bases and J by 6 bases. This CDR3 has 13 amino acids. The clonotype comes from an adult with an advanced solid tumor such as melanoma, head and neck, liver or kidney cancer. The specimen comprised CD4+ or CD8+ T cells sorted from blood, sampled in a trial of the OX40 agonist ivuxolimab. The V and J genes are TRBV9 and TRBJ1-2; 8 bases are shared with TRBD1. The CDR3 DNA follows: TGTGCCAGCAGTGGACAGGGAGAGGATGGCTACACCTTC. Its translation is CASSGQGEDGYTF.